A single sample gave rise to the 14 T cell receptor beta chains below, sequenced in a study of blood T cell repertoires in COVID-19. Assay used: immunoSEQ multiplex PCR; TCRdb lists only in-frame clones, some missing. The sample has around 320,000 clones; roughly 89% are singletons. Sequencing was performed on PBMCs or T cells enriched from blood (not recorded which). These receptors were taken from a woman aged 50 to 65 who had been exposed to COVID-19.

The chain uses TRBV28 and TRBJ2-7; 8 nucleotides line up with TRBD2. This CDR3 has 13 amino acids. With V trimmed by 9 bases and J by 3 bases, 7 bases remained unmatched. Per germline, CDR1 MDHEN and CDR2 SYDVKM. The CDR3 sequence: CASGRGGYYEQYF. CDR3 coding DNA: TGTGCCAGTGGACGGGGGGGGTACTACGAGCAGTACTTC. The full variable domain, completed using reference TRBV28 and TRBJ2-7, is DVKVTQSSRYLVKRTGEKVFLECVQDMDHENMFWYRQDPGLGLRLIYFSYDVKMKEKGDIPEGYSVSREKKERFSLILESASTNQTSMYLCASGRGGYYEQYFGPGTRLTVT.

V is TRBV7-8 and J is TRBJ1-6; a possible D gene is TRBD1 (5 bases). The CDR3 is made up of 18 amino acids. V gave up 2 bases and J gave up 0 bases, with 14 bases separating them. The V gene's germline CDR1 is SGHVS and CDR2 FQNEAQ. CDR3 in amino acids: CASSLNRSLSSYNSPLHF. In DNA, the CDR3 is TGTGCCAGCAGCTTAAACAGGTCGCTTAGCTCCTATAATTCACCCCTCCACTTT.

The J gene is TRBJ1-2, the V gene TRBV11-2; TRBD1 aligns across 10 bases. The CDR3 is 13 residues long. Unmatched junction bases numbered 3, after V lost 4 bases and J lost 7 bases. The V gene's germline CDR1 is SGHAT and CDR2 FQNNGV. CDR3 sequence: CASSSGTGVGYTF. As DNA, the CDR3 is TGTGCCAGCAGCTCCGGGACAGGGGTTGGCTACACCTTC.

J is TRBJ2-2 and V is TRBV12-5, with D maybe TRBD2 (6 bases). V was trimmed by 3 bases and J by 6 bases, leaving 11 bases between them. The CDR3 sequence is 14 residues long. CDR1 and CDR2 from the germline V gene are LGHNT and FRNRAP. This CDR3 reads CASGFNGGAGELFF. CDR3 DNA: TGTGCTAGTGGTTTTAACGGCGGGGCCGGGGAGCTGTTTTTT.

The chain uses TRBV5-1 and TRBJ2-7; 7 bases map to TRBD1. V was pared by 4 bases and J by 2 bases, with 6 bases of the junction left unmatched. Looked up from germline, CDR1 is SGHRS and CDR2 is YFSETQ. The CDR3 loop spans 14 amino acids. The CDR3 sequence is CASSGDSATYEQYF. CDR3 nucleotides: TGCGCCAGCAGCGGGGACAGTGCTACCTACGAGCAGTACTTC.

The chain joins TRBV6-5 to TRBJ1-1; the match to TRBD1 covers 11 bases. This CDR3 has 14 amino acids. Germline V lookup: CDR1 MNHEY, CDR2 SVGAGI. Trimming at V came to 6 bases and at J to 5 bases, leaving 5 bases not matched to a gene. The CDR3 protein is CASRDRGRWTEAFF. In DNA, the CDR3 is TGTGCCAGCAGGGACAGGGGGCGATGGACTGAAGCTTTCTTT.

The rearrangement links TRBV11-1 to TRBJ2-3; 7 bases fit TRBD2. The CDR3 covers 14 residues. Germline lookup yields CDR1 SGHAT and CDR2 FQDESV (reference sequence). V was pared by 3 bases and J by 6 bases, with 6 bases of the junction left unmatched. The CDR3 DNA sequence: TGTGCCAGCAGCTTTCAGCGGGGCTATGATACGCAGTATTTT. It is translated as CASSFQRGYDTQYF.

This clone came up once. The rearrangement links TRBV19 to TRBJ2-4; 8 bases are a match to TRBD1. CDR3 size: 15 residues. The V gene end was trimmed by 3 bases and the J gene end by 6 bases; junction bases not matched to a gene: 7. CDR1 LNHDA and CDR2 SQIVND come from the germline V gene (reference sequence). The CDR3 spells CASSIQQGGSNIQYF. The CDR3 DNA sequence: TGTGCCAGTAGTATCCAACAGGGGGGTTCAAACATTCAGTACTTC.

This chain joins TRBV6-1 and TRBJ1-1, with D hard to call. CDR1 MNHNS and CDR2 SASEGT come from the germline V gene. Deletions cut 2 bases from V and 4 bases from J, with 11 bases between. CDR3 length equals 14 residues. The CDR3 loop reads CASSETARGTEAFF. CDR3 nucleotides: TGTGCCAGCAGTGAAACAGCCCGGGGCACTGAAGCTTTCTTT.

This clone was detected only once. The chain links TRBV7-9 to TRBJ2-3; TRBD2 matches at 7 bases. The V gene's germline CDR1 is SEHNR and CDR2 FQNEAQ (reference sequence). CDR3 length: 16 residues. After removal of 3 bases from V and 1 base from J, the junction contained 7 bases not matched to a gene. As DNA, the CDR3 is TGTGCCAGCAGCTTGGGAAGCGGGGTCGGCACAGATACGCAGTATTTT. Its translation: CASSLGSGVGTDTQYF.

V is TRBV5-1 and J is TRBJ2-5; 8 nucleotides agree with TRBD2. The CDR3 totals 11 residues. The V gene end was trimmed by 7 bases and the J gene end by 5 bases; junction bases not matched to a gene: 1. CDR1 is SGHRS, CDR2 YFSETQ, per germline. The DNA of the CDR3 is TGCGCCAGCCGGGAGGGGGAGACCCAGTACTTC. Translation gives CASREGETQYF.

The V call is TRBV5-4, the J call TRBJ1-2; 7 bases match TRBD1. V trimming: 2 bases; J trimming: 8 bases; junction bases outside the gene matches: 12. CDR3 length: 15 amino acids. The germline CDR1 and CDR2 sequences are SGHNT and YYREEE (reference sequence). The CDR3 sequence is CASSFGTTGSEGYTF. CDR3 sequence (DNA): TGTGCCAGCAGCTTTGGTACGACAGGGTCGGAGGGCTACACCTTC.

The chain employs TRBV7-2 and TRBJ2-2; D is ambiguous. V was clipped by 3 bases and J by 4 bases, with 12 bases between them. Germline CDR1 and CDR2: SGHTA and FQGNSA. This CDR3 region has 15 residues. CDR3 region: CASSFSPSVTGELFF. CDR3 coding DNA: TGTGCCAGCAGCTTCTCCCCTTCCGTCACCGGGGAGCTGTTTTTT.

As to this clone: Here the CDR3 omits its conserved ending phenylalanine or tryptophan, so a read error is the likely source. Because the CDR3's place on the DNA is in doubt, the DNA is left out and the CDR3 is given as listed by TCRdb. CDR3: CAKRETWR. The V call is TRBV21-1, the J call TRBJ1-5. TRBV21-1 counts as a pseudogene. Including both end residues, the CDR3 is 8 amino acids long.